These 14 T cell receptor beta chains were all obtained from the same sample, sequenced in a study of OX40 agonist ivuxolimab in advanced cancers. Generated by immunoSEQ multiplex PCR, the TCRdb table keeps only in-frame clones and is missing some. The table shows approximately 77,000 clones, with over 80% occurring only once. The sequencing here drew on CD4+ or CD8+ T cells sorted from blood, taken in a trial of the OX40 agonist ivuxolimab. Receptors were obtained from an adult with an advanced solid tumor such as melanoma, head and neck, liver or kidney cancer.

The chain joins TRBV4-1 to TRBJ1-2; no clear D gene. The V end lost 4 bases, the J end lost 2 bases, and 11 bases lay between the germline ends. There are 14 residues in the CDR3. Germline CDR1 and CDR2: MGHRA and YSYEKL. The CDR3 bases are TGCGCCAGCAGCCCCTCGGTCCTAAACTATGGCTACACCTTC. Translation gives CASSPSVLNYGYTF.

This chain connects TRBV7-2 to TRBJ1-4; D possibly corresponds to TRBD1 (6 bases). This CDR3 contains 14 residues. CDR1 is SGHTA and CDR2 is FQGNSA in the germline V gene. The V and J ends lost 4 bases and 4 bases respectively, with 10 bases between them. In DNA form, the CDR3 reads TGTGCCAGCAGCTCGGACAGTATTAATGAAAAACTGTTTTTT. Translation: CASSSDSINEKLFF.

The rearrangement links TRBV6-4 to TRBJ2-3; D is uncertain. V shed 2 bases and J shed 1 base, with 13 bases lying between them. The germline V gene encodes CDR1 MRHNA and CDR2 SNTAGT. The CDR3 length is 16 residues. The CDR3 sequence is CASSDTHSGRTDTQYF. The CDR3 DNA sequence: TGTGCCAGCAGTGACACCCATTCGGGTCGCACAGATACGCAGTATTTT.

V gene TRBV7-2 combines with J gene TRBJ2-7, with 8 bases that match TRBD2. CDR1 is SGHTA, CDR2 FQGNSA, per germline. The CDR3 consists of 15 residues. J gave up 0 bases and V 5 bases, and 6 bases lay outside the gene matches. The CDR3 bases are TGTGCCAGCAGCCATCAAGCGGGAGACTCCTACGAGCAGTACTTC. This codes for CASSHQAGDSYEQYF.

The J gene is TRBJ1-1, the V gene TRBV5-1; D perhaps matches TRBD1 (5 bases). V lost 5 bases to trimming and J lost 1 base, with 9 bases between them. The CDR3 covers 13 residues. Germline loops: CDR1 SGHRS, CDR2 YFSETQ. The CDR3 here is CASRRGENTEAFF. CDR3 nucleotide sequence: TGCGCCAGCAGGCGGGGGGAGAACACTGAAGCTTTCTTT.

The rearrangement joins TRBV11-3 to TRBJ1-2; D may be TRBD1 (5 bases). V lost 4 bases and J 8 bases, leaving 26 bases between the germline ends. CDR1 and CDR2 (germline): SGHNT, YENEEA. CDR3 length: 17 amino acids. CDR3 nucleotides: TGTGCCAGCAGCTCTTGTGTCACAGAGCTGCTAGCAGGGGGCTACACCTTC. This encodes CASSSCVTELLAGGYTF. The whole variable domain, remainder taken from reference TRBV11-3 and TRBJ1-2, is EAGVVQSPRYKIIEKKQPVAFWCNPISGHNTLYWYLQNLGQGPELLIRYENEEAVDDSQLPKDRFSAERLKGVDSTLKIQPAELGDSAVYLCASSSCVTELLAGGYTFGSGTRLTVV.

V usage is TRBV10-1 and J usage is TRBJ2-7; D perhaps matches TRBD2 (5 bases). The V gene lost 2 bases and the J gene lost 2 bases, with 13 bases spanning the gap. Germline V gene data show CDR1 as WNHNN and CDR2 as SYGVQD (reference sequence). This CDR3 region has 15 residues. CDR3 in DNA: TGCGCCAGCAGTGAGGGACTCGTAAATCCCTACGAGCAGTACTTC. It translates to CASSEGLVNPYEQYF.

The V gene is TRBV9, the J gene TRBJ1-2, with D possibly being TRBD1 (5 bases). The length of the CDR3 is 15 residues. The germline gives CDR1 SGDLS, CDR2 YYNGEE. The V end was cut by 3 bases, the J end by 5 bases, with 17 bases between. The CDR3 DNA follows: TGTGCCAGCAGCGGGTTCGAGGGGCCTTTATATGGCTACACCTTC. Its protein product is CASSGFEGPLYGYTF.

This rearrangement joins TRBV9 to TRBJ2-3, with 8 bases that match TRBD2. V trimming: 0 bases; J trimming: 5 bases; junction bases outside the gene matches: 5. The CDR3 extends over 15 amino acids. Germline CDR1 and CDR2: SGDLS and YYNGEE. The CDR3 DNA follows: TGTGCCAGCAGCGTAGCCGGGGGGGCCTTAGATACGCAGTATTTT. Amino acid sequence: CASSVAGGALDTQYF.

The chain employs TRBV7-2 and TRBJ2-7, with 7 bases matching TRBD1. V was clipped by 6 bases and J by 0 bases; unmatched bases: 11. Per germline, CDR1 SGHTA and CDR2 FQGNSA. This CDR3 has 16 residues. This chain's CDR3 is CASRPQMTGNSYEQYF. The CDR3 DNA reads TGTGCCAGCAGACCTCAAATGACAGGGAACTCCTACGAGCAGTACTTC.

This rearrangement joins TRBV5-1 to TRBJ1-1, with 8 bases identical to TRBD1. The junction had 3 bases not matched to a gene; V was cut back by 2 bases and J by 3 bases. In germline, CDR1 is SGHRS, CDR2 YFSETQ. The CDR3 contains 14 residues. The CDR3 sequence: CASSFRGQDTEAFF. CDR3 DNA sequence: TGCGCCAGCAGCTTCAGGGGGCAGGACACTGAAGCTTTCTTT. The full variable domain, its missing parts supplied by reference TRBV5-1 and TRBJ1-1, is KAGVTQTPRYLIKTRGQQVTLSCSPISGHRSVSWYQQTPGQGLQFLFEYFSETQRNKGNFPGRFSGRQFSNSRSEMNVSTLELGDSALYLCASSFRGQDTEAFFGQGTRLTVV.

This chain's CDR3 is CASSLPAGNTGELFF. CDR3 DNA sequence: TGCGCCAGCAGCTTACCAGCGGGGAACACCGGGGAGCTGTTTTTT. This chain links TRBV5-1 with TRBJ2-2; a possible D gene is TRBD2 (6 bases). CDR3 length: 15 amino acids. In germline, CDR1 is SGHRS, CDR2 YFSETQ. The ends were cut back, 2 bases at V and 1 base at J, with 9 bases in the middle.

CDR3 sequence reads: CASSQVLGSSYNEQFF. The CDR3, as DNA: TGCGCCAGCAGCCAAGTGTTGGGGAGCTCCTACAATGAGCAGTTCTTC. This sequence joins TRBV4-3 and TRBJ2-1, with D possibly TRBD2 on 5 matching bases. The germline V and J ends were trimmed by 1 base and 0 bases, with 10 bases remaining between them. The CDR3 consists of 16 residues. Germline V lookup: CDR1 LGHNA, CDR2 YSLEER.

This clone was found a few times. This chain joins TRBV30 and TRBJ1-1, with unresolved D. Trimming removed 0 bases from V and 0 bases from J, with 5 bases in between. CDR1 and CDR2 from the germline V gene are GTSNPN and SVGIG (reference sequence). This CDR3 region has 13 residues. CDR3 sequence (DNA): TGTGCCTGGAGTGTCACAGTGAACACTGAAGCTTTCTTT. Its protein is CAWSVTVNTEAFF.